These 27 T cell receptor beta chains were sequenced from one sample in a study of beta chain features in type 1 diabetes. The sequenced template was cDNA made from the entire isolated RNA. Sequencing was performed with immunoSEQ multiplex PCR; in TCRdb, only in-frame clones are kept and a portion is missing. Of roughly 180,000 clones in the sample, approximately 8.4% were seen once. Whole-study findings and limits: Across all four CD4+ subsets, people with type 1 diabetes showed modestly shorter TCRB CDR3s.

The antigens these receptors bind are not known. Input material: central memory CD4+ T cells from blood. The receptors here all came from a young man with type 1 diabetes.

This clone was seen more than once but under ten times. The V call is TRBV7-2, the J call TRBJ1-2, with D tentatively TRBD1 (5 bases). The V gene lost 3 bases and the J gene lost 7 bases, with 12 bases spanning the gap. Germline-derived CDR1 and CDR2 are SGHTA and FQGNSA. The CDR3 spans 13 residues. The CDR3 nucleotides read TGTGCCAGCAGCTTTCGCAGGGCTGGTGGCTACACCTTC. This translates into CASSFRRAGGYTF.

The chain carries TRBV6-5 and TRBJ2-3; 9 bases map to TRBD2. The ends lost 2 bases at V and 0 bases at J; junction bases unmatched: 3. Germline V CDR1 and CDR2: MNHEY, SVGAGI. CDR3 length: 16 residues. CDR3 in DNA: TGTGCCAGCAGTTACGGGCTAGCGGGAAGCACAGATACGCAGTATTTT. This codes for CASSYGLAGSTDTQYF.

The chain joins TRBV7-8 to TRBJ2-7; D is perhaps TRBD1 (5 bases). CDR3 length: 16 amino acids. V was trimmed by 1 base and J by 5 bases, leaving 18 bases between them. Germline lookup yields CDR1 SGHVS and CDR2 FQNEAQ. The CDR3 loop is CASSLGRSGLSDEQYF. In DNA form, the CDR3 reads TGTGCCAGCAGCTTAGGTCGGTCAGGGCTAAGTGACGAGCAGTACTTC.

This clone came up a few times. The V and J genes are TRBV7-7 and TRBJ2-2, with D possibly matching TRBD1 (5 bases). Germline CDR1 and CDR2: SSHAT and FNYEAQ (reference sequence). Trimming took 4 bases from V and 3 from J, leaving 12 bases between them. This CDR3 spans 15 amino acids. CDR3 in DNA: TGTGCCAGCAGCTCGAGACAGTTCGACACCGGGGAGCTGTTTTTT. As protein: CASSSRQFDTGELFF.

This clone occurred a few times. The chain's CDR3 is CASRDRGLIPGGYTF. The CDR3 DNA is TGTGCCAGCAGGGACAGGGGGCTTATCCCTGGGGGCTACACCTTC. The chain recombines TRBV27 with TRBJ1-2; 11 bases are shared with TRBD1. There are 15 residues in the CDR3. Germline lookup yields CDR1 MNHEY and CDR2 SMNVEV (reference sequence). V shed 6 bases, J shed 8 bases, and the junction held 11 bases outside the gene matches.

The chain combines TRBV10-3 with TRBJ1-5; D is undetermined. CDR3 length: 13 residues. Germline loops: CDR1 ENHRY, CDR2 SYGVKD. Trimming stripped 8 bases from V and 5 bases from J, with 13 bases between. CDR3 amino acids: CAISPGVDQPQHF. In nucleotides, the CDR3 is TGTGCCATCTCACCGGGTGTTGATCAGCCCCAGCATTTT.

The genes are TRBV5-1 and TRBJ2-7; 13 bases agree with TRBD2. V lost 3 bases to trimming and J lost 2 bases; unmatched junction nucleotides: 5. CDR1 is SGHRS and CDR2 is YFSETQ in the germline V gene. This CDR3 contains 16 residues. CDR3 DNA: TGCGCCAGCAGCTCGCGGACTAGCGGGAGTCCCTACGAGCAGTACTTC. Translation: CASSSRTSGSPYEQYF.

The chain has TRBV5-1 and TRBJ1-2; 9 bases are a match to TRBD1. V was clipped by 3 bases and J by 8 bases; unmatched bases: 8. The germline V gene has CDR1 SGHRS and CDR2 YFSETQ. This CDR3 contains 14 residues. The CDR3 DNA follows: TGCGCCAGCAGCTCCTCGGACAGGGGAGGAGGCTACACCTTC. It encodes CASSSSDRGGGYTF. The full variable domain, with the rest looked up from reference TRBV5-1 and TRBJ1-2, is KAGVTQTPRYLIKTRGQQVTLSCSPISGHRSVSWYQQTPGQGLQFLFEYFSETQRNKGNFPGRFSGRQFSNSRSEMNVSTLELGDSALYLCASSSSDRGGGYTFGSGTRLTVV.

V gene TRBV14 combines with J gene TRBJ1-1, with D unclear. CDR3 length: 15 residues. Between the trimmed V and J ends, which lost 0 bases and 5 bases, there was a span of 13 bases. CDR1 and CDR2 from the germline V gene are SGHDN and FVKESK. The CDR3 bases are TGTGCCAGCAGCCAAGACGGTCCGGGTTGGACTGAAGCTTTCTTT. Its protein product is CASSQDGPGWTEAFF. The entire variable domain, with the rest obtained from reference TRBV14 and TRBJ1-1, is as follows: EAGVTQFPSHSVIEKGQTVTLRCDPISGHDNLYWYRRVMGKEIKFLLHFVKESKQDESGMPNNRFLAERTGGTYSTLKVQPAELEDSGVYFCASSQDGPGWTEAFFGQGTRLTVV.

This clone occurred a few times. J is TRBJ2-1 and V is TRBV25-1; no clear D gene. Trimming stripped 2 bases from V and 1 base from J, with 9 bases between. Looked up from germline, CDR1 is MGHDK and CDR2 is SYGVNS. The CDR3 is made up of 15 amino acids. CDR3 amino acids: CASSESSLSYNEQFF. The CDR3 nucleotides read TGTGCCAGCAGTGAAAGTTCCCTATCCTACAATGAGCAGTTCTTC. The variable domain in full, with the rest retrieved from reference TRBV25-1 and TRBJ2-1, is EADIYQTPRYLVIGTGKKITLECSQTMGHDKMYWYQQDPGMELHLIHYSYGVNSTEKGDLSSESTVSRIRTEHFPLTLESARPSHTSQYLCASSESSLSYNEQFFGPGTRLTVL.

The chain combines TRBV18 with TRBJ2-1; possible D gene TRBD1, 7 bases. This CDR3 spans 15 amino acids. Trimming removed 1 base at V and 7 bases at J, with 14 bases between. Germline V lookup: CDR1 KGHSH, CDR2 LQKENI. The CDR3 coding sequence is TGTGCCAGCTCACCACGCGGGACAGATGGGAATGAGCAGTTCTTC. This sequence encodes CASSPRGTDGNEQFF.

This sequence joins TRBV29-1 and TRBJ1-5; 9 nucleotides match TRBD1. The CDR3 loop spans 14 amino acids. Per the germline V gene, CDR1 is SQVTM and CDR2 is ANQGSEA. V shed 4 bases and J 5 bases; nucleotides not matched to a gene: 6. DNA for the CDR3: TGCAGCGTTGCTGACAGGGGGAGAGATCAGCCCCAGCATTTT. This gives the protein CSVADRGRDQPQHF.

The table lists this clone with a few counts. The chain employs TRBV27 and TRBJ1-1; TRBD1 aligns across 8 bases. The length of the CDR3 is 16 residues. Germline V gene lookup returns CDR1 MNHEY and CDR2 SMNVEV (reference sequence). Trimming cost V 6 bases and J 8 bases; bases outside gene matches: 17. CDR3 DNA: TGTGCCAGCAGGCACTTAGGACAGGGACTGGGGAGGGAAGCTTTCTTT. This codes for CASRHLGQGLGREAFF.

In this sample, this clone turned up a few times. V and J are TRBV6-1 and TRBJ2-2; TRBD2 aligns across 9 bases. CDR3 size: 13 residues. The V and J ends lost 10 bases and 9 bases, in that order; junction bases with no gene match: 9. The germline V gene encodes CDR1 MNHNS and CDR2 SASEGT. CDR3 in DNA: TGTGCCACCCAGGGGCTAGCGGGAAGGGAGCTGTTTTTT. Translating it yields CATQGLAGRELFF.

The CDR3 DNA is TGCGCCAGCATCCAGTATAGCGGAGCGGACACCGGGGAGCTGTTTTTT. Protein: CASIQYSGADTGELFF. The gene calls are TRBV5-1 and TRBJ2-2; tentative D call: TRBD2 (6 bases). CDR1 and CDR2 (germline): SGHRS, YFSETQ. The CDR3 runs to 16 residues. The V gene lost 6 bases and the J gene lost 3 bases, with 18 bases spanning the gap.

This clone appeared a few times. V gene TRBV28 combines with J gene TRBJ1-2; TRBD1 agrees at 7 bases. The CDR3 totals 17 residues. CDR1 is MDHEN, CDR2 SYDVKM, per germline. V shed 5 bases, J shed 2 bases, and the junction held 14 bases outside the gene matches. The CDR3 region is CASSSTGDRTGNYGYTF. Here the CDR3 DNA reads TGTGCCAGCAGTAGTACAGGGGATCGCACGGGAAACTATGGCTACACCTTC.

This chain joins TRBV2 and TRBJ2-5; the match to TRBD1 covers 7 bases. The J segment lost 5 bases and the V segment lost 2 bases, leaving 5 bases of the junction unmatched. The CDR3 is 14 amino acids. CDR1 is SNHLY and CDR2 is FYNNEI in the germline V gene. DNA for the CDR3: TGTGCCAGCAGTGAACCGACAGGGTTCGAGACCCAGTACTTC. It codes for CASSEPTGFETQYF.

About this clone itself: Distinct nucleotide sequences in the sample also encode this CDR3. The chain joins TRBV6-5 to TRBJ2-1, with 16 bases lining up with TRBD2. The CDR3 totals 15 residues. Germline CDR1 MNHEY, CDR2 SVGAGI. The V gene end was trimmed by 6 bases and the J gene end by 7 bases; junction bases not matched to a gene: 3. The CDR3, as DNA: TGTGCCAGCAGGGGACTAGCGGGGGGGCGTAATGAGCAGTTCTTC. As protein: CASRGLAGGRNEQFF.

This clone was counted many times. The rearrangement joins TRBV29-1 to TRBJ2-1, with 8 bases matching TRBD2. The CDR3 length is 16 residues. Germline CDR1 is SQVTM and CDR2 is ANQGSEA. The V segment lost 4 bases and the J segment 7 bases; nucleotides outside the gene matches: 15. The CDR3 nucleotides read TGCAGCGTTGGGCGGTTGGCGGGGGGCATGGGAAATGAGCAGTTCTTC. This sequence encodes CSVGRLAGGMGNEQFF.

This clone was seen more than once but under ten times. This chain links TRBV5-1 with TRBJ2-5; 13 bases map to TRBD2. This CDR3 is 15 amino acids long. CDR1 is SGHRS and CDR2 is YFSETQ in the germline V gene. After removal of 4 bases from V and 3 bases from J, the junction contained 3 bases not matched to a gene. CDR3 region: CASSRTSGGEETQYF. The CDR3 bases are TGCGCCAGCAGCCGGACTAGCGGGGGTGAAGAGACCCAGTACTTC.

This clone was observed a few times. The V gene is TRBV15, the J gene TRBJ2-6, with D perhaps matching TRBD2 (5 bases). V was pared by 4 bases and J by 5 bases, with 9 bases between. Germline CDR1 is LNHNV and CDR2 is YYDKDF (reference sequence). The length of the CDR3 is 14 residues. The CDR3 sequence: CATSNGLWANVLTF. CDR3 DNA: TGTGCCACCAGCAACGGACTCTGGGCCAACGTCCTGACTTTC.

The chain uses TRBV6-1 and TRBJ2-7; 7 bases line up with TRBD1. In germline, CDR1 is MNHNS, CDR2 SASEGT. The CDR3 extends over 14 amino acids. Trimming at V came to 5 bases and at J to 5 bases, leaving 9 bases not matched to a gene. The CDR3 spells CASSSRDSRNEQYF. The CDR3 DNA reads TGTGCCAGCAGTTCCCGGGACAGTAGAAACGAGCAGTACTTC.

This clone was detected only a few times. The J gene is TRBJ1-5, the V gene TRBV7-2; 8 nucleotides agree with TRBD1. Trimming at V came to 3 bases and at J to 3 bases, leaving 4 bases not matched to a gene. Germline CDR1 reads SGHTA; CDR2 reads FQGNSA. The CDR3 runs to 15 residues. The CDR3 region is CASSLTGVTNQPQHF. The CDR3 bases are TGTGCCAGCAGCTTGACAGGGGTTACCAATCAGCCCCAGCATTTT.

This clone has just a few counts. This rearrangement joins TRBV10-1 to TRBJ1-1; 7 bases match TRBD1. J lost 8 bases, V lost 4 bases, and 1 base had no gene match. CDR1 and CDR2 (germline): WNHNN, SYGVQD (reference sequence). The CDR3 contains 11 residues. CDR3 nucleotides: TGCGCCAGCAGTGGACAGGGAGAAGCTTTCTTT. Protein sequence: CASSGQGEAFF.

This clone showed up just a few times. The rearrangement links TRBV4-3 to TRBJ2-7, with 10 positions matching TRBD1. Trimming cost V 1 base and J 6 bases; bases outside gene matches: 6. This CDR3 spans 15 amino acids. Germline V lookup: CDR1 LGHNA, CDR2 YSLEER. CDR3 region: CASSQAGTGVREQYF. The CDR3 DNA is TGCGCCAGCAGCCAAGCCGGGACAGGGGTTCGCGAGCAGTACTTC.

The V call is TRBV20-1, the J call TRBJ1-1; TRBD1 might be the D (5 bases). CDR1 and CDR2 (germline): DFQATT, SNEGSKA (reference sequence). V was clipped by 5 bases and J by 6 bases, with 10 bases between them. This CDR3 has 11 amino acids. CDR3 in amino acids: CSAGRDSEAFF. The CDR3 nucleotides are TGCAGTGCTGGCAGGGACTCTGAAGCTTTCTTT.

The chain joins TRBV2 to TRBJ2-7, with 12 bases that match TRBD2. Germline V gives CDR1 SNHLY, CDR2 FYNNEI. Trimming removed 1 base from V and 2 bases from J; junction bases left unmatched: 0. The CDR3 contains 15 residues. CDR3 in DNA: TGTGCCAGCAGTGAAGGGACTAGCGGGACCTACGAGCAGTACTTC. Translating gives CASSEGTSGTYEQYF. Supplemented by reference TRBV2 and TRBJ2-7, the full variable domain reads EPEVTQTPSHQVTQMGQEVILRCVPISNHLYFYWYRQILGQKVEFLVSFYNNEISEKSEIFDDQFSVERPDGSNFTLKIRSTKLEDSAMYFCASSEGTSGTYEQYFGPGTRLTVT.